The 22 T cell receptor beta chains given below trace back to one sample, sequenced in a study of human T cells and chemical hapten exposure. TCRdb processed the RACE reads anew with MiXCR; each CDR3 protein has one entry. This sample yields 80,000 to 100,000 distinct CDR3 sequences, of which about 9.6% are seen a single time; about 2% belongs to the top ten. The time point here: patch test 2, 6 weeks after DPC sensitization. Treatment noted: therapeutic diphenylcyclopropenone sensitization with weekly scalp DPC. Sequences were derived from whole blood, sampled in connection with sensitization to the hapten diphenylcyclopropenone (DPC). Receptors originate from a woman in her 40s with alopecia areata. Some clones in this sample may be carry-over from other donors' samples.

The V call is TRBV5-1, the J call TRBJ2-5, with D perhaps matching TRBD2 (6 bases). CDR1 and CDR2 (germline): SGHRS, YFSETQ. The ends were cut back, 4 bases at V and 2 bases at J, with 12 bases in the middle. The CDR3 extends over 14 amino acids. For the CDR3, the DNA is TGCGCCAGCAGCCACCCTAGCGTACAAGAGACCCAGTACTTC. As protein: CASSHPSVQETQYF. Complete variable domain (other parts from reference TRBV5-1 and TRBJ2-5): KAGVTQTPRYLIKTRGQQVTLSCSPISGHRSVSWYQQTPGQGLQFLFEYFSETQRNKGNFPGRFSGRQFSNSRSEMNVSTLELGDSALYLCASSHPSVQETQYFGPGTRLLVL.

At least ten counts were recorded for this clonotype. CDR3 amino acids: CASSPGPMSSYEQYF. In nucleotides, the CDR3 is TGTGCCAGCAGCCCCGGGCCCATGAGCTCCTACGAGCAGTACTTC. V and J are TRBV6-5 and TRBJ2-7, with unresolved D. CDR3 size: 15 residues. The germline gives CDR1 MNHEY, CDR2 SVGAGI. V was shortened by 6 bases and J by 0 bases, with 15 bases between the two germline ends.

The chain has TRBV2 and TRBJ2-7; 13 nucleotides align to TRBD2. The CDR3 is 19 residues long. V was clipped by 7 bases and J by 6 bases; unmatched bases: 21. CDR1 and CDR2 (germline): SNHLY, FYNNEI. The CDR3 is CASTRLEYTSGRAEGEQYF. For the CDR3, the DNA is TGTGCCAGCACCAGATTAGAATATACTAGCGGGAGGGCCGAGGGCGAGCAGTACTTC.

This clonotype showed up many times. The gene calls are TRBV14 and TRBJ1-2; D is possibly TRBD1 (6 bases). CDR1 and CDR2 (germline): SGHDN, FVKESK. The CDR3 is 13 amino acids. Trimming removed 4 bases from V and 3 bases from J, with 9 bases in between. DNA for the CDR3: TGTGCCAGCAGCCCGCGGACAGACTATGGCTACACCTTC. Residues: CASSPRTDYGYTF.

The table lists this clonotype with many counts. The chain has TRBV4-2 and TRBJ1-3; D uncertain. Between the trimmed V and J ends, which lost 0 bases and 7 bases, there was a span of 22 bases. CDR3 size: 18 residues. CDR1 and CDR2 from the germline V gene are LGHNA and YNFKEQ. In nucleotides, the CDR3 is TGTGCCAGCAGCCAAGATAGCGTAGCACCGCGGGGAGTGAACACCATATATTTT. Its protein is CASSQDSVAPRGVNTIYF.

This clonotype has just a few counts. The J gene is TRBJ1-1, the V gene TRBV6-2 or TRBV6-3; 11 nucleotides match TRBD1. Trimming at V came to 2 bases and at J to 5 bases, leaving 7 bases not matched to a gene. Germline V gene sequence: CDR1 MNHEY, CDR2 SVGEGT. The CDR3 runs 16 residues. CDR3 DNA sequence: TGTGCCAGCAGTTACACAGGACAGGGGGCGAGGACTGAAGCTTTCTTT. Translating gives CASSYTGQGARTEAFF.

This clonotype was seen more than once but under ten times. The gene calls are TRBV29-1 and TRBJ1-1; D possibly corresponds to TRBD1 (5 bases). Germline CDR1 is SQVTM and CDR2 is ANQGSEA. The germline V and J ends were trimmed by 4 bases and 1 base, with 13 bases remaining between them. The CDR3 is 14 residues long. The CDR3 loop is CSVGQGAGNTEAFF. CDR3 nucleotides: TGCAGCGTTGGGCAGGGCGCGGGGAACACTGAAGCTTTCTTT.

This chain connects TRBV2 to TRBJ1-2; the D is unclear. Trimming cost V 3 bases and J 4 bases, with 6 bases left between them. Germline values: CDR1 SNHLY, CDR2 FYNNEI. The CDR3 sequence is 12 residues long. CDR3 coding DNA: TGTGCCAGCAGTGACACGGCCTATGGCTACACCTTC. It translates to CASSDTAYGYTF.

The CDR3: CASSHTSFDVYNTQYF. CDR3 sequence (DNA): TGTGCCAGCAGCCACACTAGCTTTGATGTCTACAATACGCAGTATTTT. The chain joins TRBV14 to TRBJ2-3; a weak D match, TRBD2 (6 bases). The CDR3 loop spans 16 amino acids. Looked up from germline, CDR1 is SGHDN and CDR2 is FVKESK. With 3 bases removed from V and 7 bases from J, the gap between germline ends came to 20 bases.

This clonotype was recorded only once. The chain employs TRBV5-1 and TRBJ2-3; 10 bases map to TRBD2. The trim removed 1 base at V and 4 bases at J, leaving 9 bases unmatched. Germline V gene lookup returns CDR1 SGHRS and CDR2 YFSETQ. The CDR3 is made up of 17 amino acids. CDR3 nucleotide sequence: TGCGCCAGCAGCTTGTCATTGACTAGCGGGCAAGCAGATACGCAGTATTTT. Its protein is CASSLSLTSGQADTQYF.

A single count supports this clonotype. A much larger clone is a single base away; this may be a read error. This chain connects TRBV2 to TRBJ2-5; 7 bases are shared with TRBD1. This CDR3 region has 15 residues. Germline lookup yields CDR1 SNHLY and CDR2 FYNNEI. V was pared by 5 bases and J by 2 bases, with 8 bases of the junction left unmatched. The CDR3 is CASSWTGTQQETQYF. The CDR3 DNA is TGTGCCAGCAGTTGGACAGGTACCCAACAAGAGACCCAGTACTTC. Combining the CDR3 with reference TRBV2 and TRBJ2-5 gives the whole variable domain EPEVTQTPSHQVTQMGQEVILRCVPISNHLYFYWYRQILGQKVEFLVSFYNNEISEKSEIFDDQFSVERPDGSNFTLKIRSTKLEDSAMYFCASSWTGTQQETQYFGPGTRLLVL.

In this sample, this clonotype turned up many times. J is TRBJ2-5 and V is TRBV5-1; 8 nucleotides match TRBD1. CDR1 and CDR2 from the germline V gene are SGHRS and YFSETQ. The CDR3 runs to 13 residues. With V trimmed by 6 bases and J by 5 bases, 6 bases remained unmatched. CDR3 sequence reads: CASKTGDAETQYF. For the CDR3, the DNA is TGCGCCAGCAAGACAGGGGATGCGGAGACCCAGTACTTC.

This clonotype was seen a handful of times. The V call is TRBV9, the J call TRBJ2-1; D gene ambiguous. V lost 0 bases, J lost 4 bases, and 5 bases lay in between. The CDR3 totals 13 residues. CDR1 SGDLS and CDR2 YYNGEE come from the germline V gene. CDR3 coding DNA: TGTGCCAGCAGCGTAGCCTTGTACAATGAGCAGTTCTTC. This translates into CASSVALYNEQFF.

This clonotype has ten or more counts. The CDR3 loop reads CASKFSGVTDTQYF. The CDR3 DNA follows: TGTGCCAGCAAGTTTAGCGGGGTCACAGATACGCAGTATTTT. J is TRBJ2-3 and V is TRBV4-2; 8 bases map to TRBD2. Germline V gene data show CDR1 as LGHNA and CDR2 as YNFKEQ. The CDR3 contains 14 residues. V shed 7 bases and J 2 bases; nucleotides not matched to a gene: 5.

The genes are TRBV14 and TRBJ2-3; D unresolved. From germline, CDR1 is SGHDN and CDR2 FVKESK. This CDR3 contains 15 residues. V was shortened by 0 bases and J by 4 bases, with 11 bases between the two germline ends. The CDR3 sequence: CASSQDRARADTQYF. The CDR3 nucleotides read TGTGCCAGCAGCCAAGATCGAGCGAGAGCAGATACGCAGTATTTT.

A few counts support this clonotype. This CDR3 reads CSGRREVGVDEQFF. The CDR3 nucleotides read TGCAGCGGTCGCCGTGAGGTAGGGGTCGATGAGCAGTTCTTC. The chain recombines TRBV29-1 with TRBJ2-1; D may be TRBD1 (5 bases). Trimming left V 7 bases short and J 8 bases short, with 21 bases between. CDR1 is SQVTM, CDR2 ANQGSEA, per germline. CDR3 length equals 14 residues.

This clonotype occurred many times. CDR3 amino acids: CASSLAWTATNEKLFF. The CDR3, as DNA: TGTGCCAGCAGCTTAGCCTGGACAGCTACTAATGAAAAACTGTTTTTT. The chain uses TRBV7-8 and TRBJ1-4, with a tentative D call TRBD1 (6 bases). This CDR3 region has 16 residues. Trimming stripped 0 bases from V and 2 bases from J, with 10 bases between. CDR1 SGHVS and CDR2 FQNEAQ come from the germline V gene.

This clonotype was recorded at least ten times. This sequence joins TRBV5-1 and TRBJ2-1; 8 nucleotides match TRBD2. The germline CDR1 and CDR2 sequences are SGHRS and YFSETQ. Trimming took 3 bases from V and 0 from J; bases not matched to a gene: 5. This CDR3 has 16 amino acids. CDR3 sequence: CASSWSGTSSYNEQFF. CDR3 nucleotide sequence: TGCGCCAGCAGCTGGAGCGGGACTAGCTCCTACAATGAGCAGTTCTTC.

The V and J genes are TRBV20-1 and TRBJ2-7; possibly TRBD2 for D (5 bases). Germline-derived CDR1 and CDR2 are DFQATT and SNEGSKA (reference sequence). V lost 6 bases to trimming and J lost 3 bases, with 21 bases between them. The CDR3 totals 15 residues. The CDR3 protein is CSAGLSGIKFYEQYF. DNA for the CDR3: TGCAGTGCCGGATTGTCCGGGATTAAATTCTACGAGCAGTACTTC.

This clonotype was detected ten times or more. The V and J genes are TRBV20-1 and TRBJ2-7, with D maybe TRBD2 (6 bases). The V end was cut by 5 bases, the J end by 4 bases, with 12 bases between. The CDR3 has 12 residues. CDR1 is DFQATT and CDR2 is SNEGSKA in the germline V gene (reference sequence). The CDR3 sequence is CSAPGVSYEQYF. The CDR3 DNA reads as TGCAGTGCTCCGGGGGTGTCTTACGAGCAGTACTTC.

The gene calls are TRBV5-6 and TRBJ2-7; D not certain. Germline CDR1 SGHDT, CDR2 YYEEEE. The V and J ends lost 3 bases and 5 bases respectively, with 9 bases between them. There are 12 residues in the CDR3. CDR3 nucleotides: TGTGCCAGCAGCTCCATGTACGACGAGCAGTACTTC. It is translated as CASSSMYDEQYF.

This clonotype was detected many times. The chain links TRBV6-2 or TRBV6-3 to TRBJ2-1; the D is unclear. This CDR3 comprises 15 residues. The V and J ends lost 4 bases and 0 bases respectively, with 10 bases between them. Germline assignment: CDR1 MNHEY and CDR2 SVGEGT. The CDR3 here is CASSLRRSSYNEQFF. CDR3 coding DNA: TGTGCCAGCAGTTTACGGCGGTCCTCCTACAATGAGCAGTTCTTC.